The sequence of this TCR beta chain was determined in a study of blood T cells in healthy people across ages. The use of a sample-barcoded 5' primer and a J-beta primer mix characterized a second PCR of roughly 6 to 12 cycles. Using its own MiXCR run on the 5' RACE reads, TCRdb lists one record per CDR3 protein. The sample consists of about 1.4 million distinct CDR3 sequences, roughly 59% of them appearing once. Per the germline V gene, CDR1 is DFQATT and CDR2 is SNEGSKA (reference sequence). This CDR3 comprises 14 residues. The ends were cut back, 2 bases at V and 5 bases at J, with 15 bases in the middle.

The J gene is TRBJ2-5, the V gene TRBV20-1, with D possibly TRBD2 on 5 matching bases. Sequencing was done on a sample of blood. The source of this sequence is a man younger than 35 in good health. CDR3 residues: CSARRGGLDETQYF. CDR3 bases: TGCAGTGCTAGACGTGGCGGGTTGGATGAGACCCAGTACTTC.